The 10 T cell receptor beta chains listed next were all sequenced from one sample in a study of cytomegalovirus exposure and HLA in healthy donors. Researchers ran the PCR with 60 Vbeta and 13 Jbeta primers. Data came from immunoSEQ multiplex PCR; TCRdb stores just in-frame clones and leaves some out. The sample shows approximately 97,000 clones, under 85% of them seen only once. The material sequenced was PBMCs. Receptors were obtained from a woman between 40 and 55 years old in good health and CMV-seropositive.

This clone was observed a single time. The chain links TRBV11-1 to TRBJ2-5; D is ambiguous. The CDR3 is 15 residues long. The V end lost 1 base, the J end lost 9 bases, and 18 bases lay between the germline ends. Germline CDR1 is SGHAT and CDR2 is FQDESV (reference sequence). For the CDR3, the DNA is TGTGCCAGCAGCTTAGAGGCAGGCCTGGCAGTCGCCCAGTACTTC. Protein: CASSLEAGLAVAQYF.

This clone has more than one count but fewer than ten. The chain carries TRBV4-1 and TRBJ2-7; 9 bases match TRBD1. This CDR3 contains 16 residues. The V gene end was trimmed by 2 bases and the J gene end by 2 bases; junction bases not matched to a gene: 7. Per germline, CDR1 MGHRA and CDR2 YSYEKL. CDR3 nucleotide sequence: TGCGCCAGCAGCCAACCTCGGACAGGGGACCCCTACGAGCAGTACTTC. Translation gives CASSQPRTGDPYEQYF.

The count of this clone is one. This sequence joins TRBV19 and TRBJ2-2; maybe TRBD1 (5 bases). Germline CDR1 is LNHDA and CDR2 is SQIVND (reference sequence). Trimming cost V 2 bases and J 5 bases, with 12 bases left between them. The CDR3 totals 15 residues. CDR3 in amino acids: CASSIRGGRTGELFF. The CDR3 DNA follows: TGTGCCAGTAGTATAAGGGGTGGTAGGACCGGGGAGCTGTTTTTT.

This rearrangement joins TRBV9 to TRBJ1-3; the D is unclear. The CDR3 has 13 residues. CDR1 is SGDLS and CDR2 is YYNGEE in the germline V gene. With 3 bases removed from V and 4 bases from J, the gap between germline ends came to 8 bases. CDR3 DNA: TGTGCCAGCAGCGACATCCCAGGAAACACCATATATTTT. Translation gives CASSDIPGNTIYF.

The table lists this clone with a few counts. The chain uses TRBV2 and TRBJ1-5; D possibly corresponds to TRBD1 (5 bases). The V end was cut by 7 bases, the J end by 2 bases, with 12 bases between. Germline CDR1 is SNHLY and CDR2 is FYNNEI. This CDR3 contains 14 residues. The CDR3 sequence is CASMSLQGNQPQHF. CDR3 nucleotides: TGTGCCAGCATGAGTTTACAGGGCAATCAGCCCCAGCATTTT.

The chain has TRBV5-1 and TRBJ1-1, with TRBD1 matching over 8 bases. The germline V gene encodes CDR1 SGHRS and CDR2 YFSETQ. The CDR3 length is 14 residues. Unmatched junction bases numbered 6, after V lost 1 base and J lost 7 bases. CDR3 protein: CASSLSGTGREAFF. The CDR3 DNA follows: TGCGCCAGCAGCTTGTCCGGGACAGGCCGTGAAGCTTTCTTT.

This clone was counted only a few times. The chain carries TRBV4-1 and TRBJ1-1, with TRBD1 matching over 12 bases. This CDR3 comprises 17 residues. Germline V gene data show CDR1 as MGHRA and CDR2 as YSYEKL. Losses at the gene ends were 5 bases for V and 1 base for J; bases not matched to a gene: 8. The CDR3 spells CASSFSGTGGSNTEAFF. CDR3 bases: TGCGCCAGCAGCTTTTCCGGGACAGGGGGCTCGAACACTGAAGCTTTCTTT.

This chain joins TRBV10-2 and TRBJ2-3; TRBD2 agrees at 11 bases. Trimming cost V 5 bases and J 6 bases; bases outside gene matches: 4. CDR1 is WSHSY and CDR2 is SAAADI in the germline V gene. This CDR3 has 14 residues. In nucleotides, the CDR3 is TGCGCCAGCAGTCTGGGACTAGCGGCGGATACGCAGTATTTT. Translation: CASSLGLAADTQYF.

V usage is TRBV10-3 and J usage is TRBJ1-1; 9 positions match TRBD1. Germline CDR1 and CDR2: ENHRY and SYGVKD. This CDR3 comprises 19 residues. V gave up 0 bases and J gave up 7 bases; unmatched junction bases: 18. This chain's CDR3 is CAISESDGQGTTSEGEAFF. The DNA for the CDR3 is TGTGCCATCAGTGAGTCCGATGGACAGGGGACGACGTCGGAAGGTGAAGCTTTCTTT.

This chain connects TRBV10-3 to TRBJ2-5; D unresolved. The CDR3 is made up of 14 amino acids. V lost 7 bases, J lost 4 bases, and 16 bases lay in between. The germline V gene encodes CDR1 ENHRY and CDR2 SYGVKD. CDR3 in amino acids: CAITPNPSGETQYF. The CDR3 DNA is TGTGCCATCACCCCAAACCCATCGGGAGAGACCCAGTACTTC.